The 30 T cell receptor beta chains below were found in one sample sequenced in a study of blood T cell repertoires in COVID-19. Some clones are missing from TCRdb's copy, which holds only in-frame ones; the method was immunoSEQ multiplex PCR. The profile shows approximately 90,000 clones, 86% of them singletons. The sequencing sample was made of peripheral blood. These receptor sequences come from a man older than 75 with active or convalescent COVID-19.

This clone was seen only once. The chain is built from TRBV3-1 (or the pseudogene TRBV3-2) and TRBJ2-7; 11 positions match TRBD2. The V segment lost 5 bases and the J segment 6 bases; nucleotides outside the gene matches: 9. CDR1 and CDR2 (germline): LGHDT, YNNKEL (reference sequence). CDR3 size: 15 residues. The chain's CDR3 is CASSSLAGGPLEQYF. The CDR3 bases are TGTGCCAGCAGCTCCTTAGCGGGAGGGCCCCTCGAGCAGTACTTC.

This chain connects TRBV4-3 to TRBJ2-2; weak D call: TRBD2 (6 bases). V lost 2 bases and J 5 bases, leaving 12 bases between the germline ends. Germline V gene sequence: CDR1 LGHNA, CDR2 YSLEER. The CDR3 is 15 amino acids. CDR3 protein: CASSQLTSGTGELFF. The CDR3 coding sequence is TGCGCCAGCAGCCAACTGACTAGTGGGACCGGGGAGCTGTTTTTT.

The V call is TRBV5-1, the J call TRBJ1-1; TRBD1 matches at 9 bases. The germline CDR1 and CDR2 sequences are SGHRS and YFSETQ. The CDR3 runs 13 residues. Losses at the gene ends were 1 base for V and 8 bases for J; bases not matched to a gene: 3. The CDR3 DNA reads as TGCGCCAGCAGCTTGTTCGGGACAGGGGAAGCTTTCTTT. Its translation: CASSLFGTGEAFF.

CDR3 in amino acids: CASSFREVTYEQYF. The CDR3, as DNA: TGTGCCAGCAGTTTCAGGGAGGTTACCTACGAGCAGTACTTC. This chain joins TRBV7-8 and TRBJ2-7; weak D call: TRBD2 (6 bases). Germline values: CDR1 SGHVS, CDR2 FQNEAQ. The CDR3 sequence is 14 residues long. V was cut by 6 bases and J by 2 bases, with 14 bases left in between.

This clone was found once. The rearrangement joins TRBV29-1 to TRBJ1-5, with 7 positions matching TRBD1. The germline V gene encodes CDR1 SQVTM and CDR2 ANQGSEA. The CDR3 contains 13 residues. Germline trimming cut 4 bases from V and 4 bases from J; bases unmatched to any gene: 4. The CDR3 sequence: CSVGTGLNQPQHF. The CDR3 DNA reads as TGCAGCGTTGGGACAGGACTTAATCAGCCCCAGCATTTT.

The chain carries TRBV5-1 and TRBJ1-1; D unresolved. The CDR3 sequence is 12 residues long. The germline V and J ends were trimmed by 5 bases and 4 bases, with 9 bases remaining between them. The germline V gene has CDR1 SGHRS and CDR2 YFSETQ. The CDR3 DNA is TGCGCCAGCAGTGAACCGGGCACTGAAGCTTTCTTT. Protein product: CASSEPGTEAFF.

CDR3 residues: CASSLGLAIENIQYF. CDR3 coding DNA: TGCGCCAGCAGCTTGGGACTAGCGATCGAAAACATTCAGTACTTC. The chain joins TRBV5-1 to TRBJ2-4, with 8 bases fitting TRBD2. J was trimmed by 5 bases and V by 0 bases; bases with no gene match: 4. Germline-derived CDR1 and CDR2 are SGHRS and YFSETQ. This CDR3 has 15 residues.

This chain uses TRBV6-5 with TRBJ1-2; TRBD1 matches 11 bases. V shed 6 bases, J shed 6 bases, and the junction held 6 bases outside the gene matches. CDR1 and CDR2 (germline): MNHEY, SVGAGI. This CDR3 is built from 14 residues. The CDR3 protein is CASSGQGARDGYTF. CDR3 DNA: TGTGCCAGCAGCGGACAGGGGGCGCGGGATGGCTACACCTTC.

The chain recombines TRBV6-5 with TRBJ1-2; D gene unclear. This CDR3 has 15 residues. The ends were cut back, 6 bases at V and 0 bases at J, with 14 bases in the middle. The germline V gene encodes CDR1 MNHEY and CDR2 SVGAGI. CDR3 in amino acids: CASSSWWASNYGYTF. For the CDR3, the DNA is TGTGCCAGCAGCTCCTGGTGGGCCTCTAACTATGGCTACACCTTC.

DNA of the CDR3: TGTGCCAGCAGCTTAGGGAGGGGACTAGCGCGCCCACCCTTGAATGAGCAGTTCTTC. Protein sequence: CASSLGRGLARPPLNEQFF. The chain carries TRBV11-2 and TRBJ2-1; 10 nucleotides line up with TRBD2. Per the germline V gene, CDR1 is SGHAT and CDR2 is FQNNGV. V was pared by 1 base and J by 7 bases, with 16 bases of the junction left unmatched. CDR3 size: 19 residues.

V gene TRBV9 combines with J gene TRBJ2-3; D possibly corresponds to TRBD2 (6 bases). Trimming left V 4 bases short and J 5 bases short, with 20 bases between. The CDR3 contains 16 residues. Germline V gene lookup returns CDR1 SGDLS and CDR2 YYNGEE. CDR3 sequence reads: CASSSVGGARGDTQYF. The CDR3 nucleotides read TGTGCCAGCAGCTCGGTGGGGGGAGCCCGGGGAGATACGCAGTATTTT.

This chain connects TRBV5-1 to TRBJ1-6; unclear D gene. There are 14 residues in the CDR3. Germline V lookup: CDR1 SGHRS, CDR2 YFSETQ. Deletions cut 2 bases from V and 12 bases from J, with 15 bases between. The CDR3 protein is CASSFDGSWGPLHF. In DNA form, the CDR3 reads TGCGCCAGCAGCTTTGATGGGAGTTGGGGACCCCTCCACTTT.

The J gene is TRBJ2-1, the V gene TRBV7-3; D perhaps matches TRBD2 (6 bases). CDR1 is SGHTA and CDR2 is FQGTGA in the germline V gene. Deletions cut 2 bases from V and 0 bases from J, with 11 bases between. The CDR3 is made up of 16 amino acids. The CDR3 DNA follows: TGTGCCAGCAGCTTAGGAGGGACTTCCTCCTACAATGAGCAGTTCTTC. Translating gives CASSLGGTSSYNEQFF.

The chain links TRBV6-1 to TRBJ1-2; 8 nucleotides match TRBD1. Losses at the gene ends were 2 bases for V and 1 base for J; bases not matched to a gene: 3. Germline V CDR1 and CDR2: MNHNS, SASEGT. The CDR3 extends over 15 amino acids. Written as DNA, the CDR3 is TGTGCCAGCAGTGAATGGGACAGGTTTAACTATGGCTACACCTTC. Residues: CASSEWDRFNYGYTF.

A remark on this clone: Germline and junction disagree at one end, which may indicate a read error. The gene calls are TRBV29-1 and TRBJ2-7, with a tentative D call TRBD2 (7 bases). The CDR3 has 15 residues. The germline gives CDR1 SQVTM, CDR2 ANQGSEA. The CDR3 DNA is TGCCGCGTGGGGGGGCGCGGGCGGGCCGGGGGCGAGCAGTACTTC. Translated, it gives CRVGGRGRAGGEQYF.

The chain joins TRBV7-9 to TRBJ1-1, with D hard to call. The germline V and J ends were trimmed by 6 bases and 0 bases, with 8 bases remaining between them. CDR3 length equals 13 residues. Germline V gene sequence: CDR1 SEHNR, CDR2 FQNEAQ (reference sequence). Here the CDR3 DNA reads TGTGCCAGCAGACCAACAGTGAACACTGAAGCTTTCTTT. This codes for CASRPTVNTEAFF. The full variable domain, in which reference TRBV7-9 and TRBJ1-1 provide the parts outside the CDR3, is DTGVSQNPRHKITKRGQNVTFRCDPISEHNRLYWYRQTLGQGPEFLTYFQNEAQLEKSRLLSDRFSAERPKGSFSTLEIQRTEQGDSAMYLCASRPTVNTEAFFGQGTRLTVV.

This chain uses TRBV7-9 with TRBJ2-7; tentative D call: TRBD1 (6 bases). This CDR3 contains 14 residues. The germline CDR1 and CDR2 sequences are SEHNR and FQNEAQ (reference sequence). The ends were cut back, 5 bases at V and 6 bases at J, with 17 bases in the middle. This chain's CDR3 is CASSRTQGRSEQYF. The CDR3 DNA reads as TGTGCCAGCAGCCGTACCCAGGGGCGAAGCGAGCAGTACTTC.

This chain uses TRBV6-7 with TRBJ2-7, with a weak D call TRBD1 (6 bases). TRBV6-7 is an ORF, with its function uncertain. This CDR3 is built from 16 residues. V shed 2 bases and J shed 3 bases, with 17 bases lying between them. The CDR3 here is CASSYRPDSQLYEQYF. Written as DNA, the CDR3 is TGTGCCAGCAGTTACAGGCCGGACAGCCAACTCTACGAGCAGTACTTC.

This chain links TRBV3-1 (or the pseudogene TRBV3-2) with TRBJ1-4, with a possible D match to TRBD1 (5 bases). The germline CDR1 and CDR2 sequences are LGHDT and YNNKEL (reference sequence). V was pared by 2 bases and J by 7 bases, with 20 bases between. This CDR3 contains 17 residues. CDR3 region: CASSQPGTGGIGEKLFF. The CDR3 DNA reads as TGTGCCAGCAGCCAACCCGGGACCGGAGGGATTGGTGAAAAACTGTTTTTT.

The chain combines TRBV28 with TRBJ1-2, with 7 bases fitting TRBD1. The CDR3 covers 12 residues. V shed 8 bases and J 3 bases; nucleotides not matched to a gene: 3. Germline CDR1 is MDHEN and CDR2 is SYDVKM. The CDR3 reads CASLDRDYGYTF. CDR3 DNA sequence: TGTGCCAGCCTAGACAGGGACTATGGCTACACCTTC.

This chain links TRBV7-6 with TRBJ1-2; 9 nucleotides align to TRBD1. Germline-derived CDR1 and CDR2 are SGHVS and FNYEAQ. V shed 1 base and J 4 bases; nucleotides not matched to a gene: 4. The CDR3 totals 15 residues. The CDR3 loop reads CASSLEGTGTYGYTF. The DNA of the CDR3 is TGTGCCAGCAGCTTAGAAGGGACAGGGACCTATGGCTACACCTTC.

V and J are TRBV3-1 (or the pseudogene TRBV3-2) and TRBJ2-7; D is perhaps TRBD1 (5 bases). This CDR3 region has 14 residues. Germline V gives CDR1 LGHDT, CDR2 YNNKEL (reference sequence). Between the trimmed V and J ends, which lost 3 bases and 6 bases, there was a span of 15 bases. The CDR3 region is CASSQGRSLSEQYF. For the CDR3, the DNA is TGTGCCAGCAGCCAGGGGCGCTCTCTCTCCGAGCAGTACTTC.

J is TRBJ2-5 and V is TRBV11-1; D possibly corresponds to TRBD2 (6 bases). CDR1 is SGHAT, CDR2 FQDESV, per germline (reference sequence). This CDR3 spans 16 amino acids. V lost 5 bases, J lost 4 bases, and 20 bases lay in between. The CDR3 loop reads CASSLTLALEGETQYF. DNA for the CDR3: TGTGCCAGCAGCCTTACTCTAGCGCTCGAGGGAGAGACCCAGTACTTC.

V is TRBV27 and J is TRBJ2-7; 8 bases are a match to TRBD1. Germline-derived CDR1 and CDR2 are MNHEY and SMNVEV (reference sequence). Trimming at V came to 5 bases and at J to 3 bases, leaving 6 bases not matched to a gene. The CDR3 sequence is 14 residues long. CDR3: CASSQGALIYEQYF. The CDR3 DNA reads as TGTGCCAGCAGTCAGGGGGCGCTTATCTACGAGCAGTACTTC.

The rearrangement joins TRBV19 to TRBJ2-1; the D gene is possibly TRBD2 (6 bases). Germline V gene data show CDR1 as LNHDA and CDR2 as SQIVND (reference sequence). V was clipped by 4 bases and J by 8 bases, with 15 bases between them. The CDR3 is 14 amino acids. The CDR3 sequence is CASSTPPGVHEQFF. The CDR3 coding sequence is TGTGCCAGTAGTACCCCGCCGGGGGTCCATGAGCAGTTCTTC.

This clone was observed a handful of times. This chain uses TRBV4-3 with TRBJ2-7; TRBD1 matches 9 bases. Germline CDR1 is LGHNA and CDR2 is YSLEER. Germline trimming cut 4 bases from V and 2 bases from J; bases unmatched to any gene: 9. This CDR3 has 16 amino acids. This chain's CDR3 is CASSLQLTGGPYEQYF. DNA of the CDR3: TGCGCCAGCAGCCTCCAACTCACAGGGGGCCCCTACGAGCAGTACTTC.

V is TRBV5-1 and J is TRBJ2-1, with TRBD2 as a possible D gene (5 bases). Germline CDR1 and CDR2: SGHRS and YFSETQ. The V gene lost 0 bases and the J gene lost 7 bases, with 8 bases spanning the gap. The CDR3 loop spans 13 amino acids. Written as DNA, the CDR3 is TGCGCCAGCAGCTTGGCTACTAGAAATGAGCAGTTCTTC. Its protein is CASSLATRNEQFF.

The gene calls are TRBV6-2 or TRBV6-3 and TRBJ1-6; 10 positions match TRBD1. The CDR3 consists of 15 residues. V dropped 6 bases and J dropped 7; count of bases not matched to a gene: 6. Germline V gene lookup returns CDR1 MNHEY and CDR2 SVGEGT. CDR3 in amino acids: CASSRWTGGNSPLHF. The CDR3 nucleotides read TGTGCCAGCAGCCGATGGACAGGGGGGAATTCACCCCTCCACTTT.

The genes are TRBV18 and TRBJ2-7; D might be TRBD2 (5 bases). The V gene lost 3 bases and the J gene lost 2 bases, with 11 bases spanning the gap. The CDR3 covers 14 residues. Germline CDR1 is KGHSH and CDR2 is LQKENI. The CDR3, as DNA: TGTGCCAGCTCACCGGCGGGCTCCGCCTACGAGCAGTACTTC. It is translated as CASSPAGSAYEQYF.

This sequence joins TRBV27 and TRBJ1-1, with D possibly being TRBD1 (5 bases). Trimming took off 2 bases at V and 8 bases at J, with 18 bases between the two ends. Germline CDR1 reads MNHEY; CDR2 reads SMNVEV (reference sequence). The CDR3 covers 15 residues. In DNA, the CDR3 is TGTGCCAGCAGTTTAGGGGCTGCCTCCCCTCGGGAAGCTTTCTTT. It specifies CASSLGAASPREAFF.